The rows below give T cell receptor beta chains drawn from one sample of a study of T cell repertoires in cytomegalovirus infection. TCRdb analysed the reads with MiXCR anew, one entry per CDR3 protein. The sample carries 20,000 to 25,000 distinct CDR3 sequences, roughly two fifths recorded once. Their recognized antigens are unknown. The source material was CD8+ T cells from cultured PBMCs, sampled from culture after CMV antigen stimulation. Receptor source: a human donor in good health (CMV status not recorded). Some clones in this sample may be carry-over from other donors' samples. Both conserved end residues are trimmed from each CDR3. A row's size may be missing; if present it is once, few, many or a size class.

J gene	clone size	CDR3 length	V gene	CDR3 protein
TRBJ1-1	few	11	TRBV5-1	ASSWGQNTEAF
TRBJ1-4	NA	18	TRBV27	ASSESGTAVRKTTNEKLF
TRBJ2-7	NA	13	TRBV7-9	ASSLGRTGINEQY
TRBJ1-4	NA	13	TRBV4-3	ASSQDEGEEEKLF
TRBJ2-1	NA	14	TRBV7-2	ASNQTSGGGNNEQF
TRBJ1-1	few	13	TRBV7-8	ASSLLGQGLTEAF
TRBJ1-1	few	10	TRBV27	ASSKGSTEAF
TRBJ2-7	NA	14	TRBV4-3	ASSQDPRGGGYEQY
TRBJ2-5	many	12	TRBV7-2	ASSPAGTEETQY
TRBJ2-3	NA	14	TRBV19	ASTGASGGSTDTQY
TRBJ2-3	NA	14	TRBV27	ASSSSDSGRTDTQY
TRBJ2-3	NA	14	TRBV12-3/TRBV12-4	ASSFWAGANTDTQY
TRBJ2-3	NA	14	TRBV7-2	ASSPGLASSADTQY
TRBJ2-5	once	12	TRBV6-2/TRBV6-3	ASISGGVQETQY